This TCR beta chain stems from a study of blood T cell repertoires in COVID-19. Profiling relied on immunoSEQ multiplex PCR, and the TCRdb table lists in-frame clones only, not all of them. The sample has 350,000 to 400,000 clones; 85% to 90% are singletons. Losses at the gene ends were 1 base for V and 10 bases for J; bases not matched to a gene: 7. The CDR3 contains 14 residues. Looked up from germline, CDR1 is SGHRS and CDR2 is YFSETQ. The specimen sequenced was PBMCs or T cells enriched from blood (not recorded which). The gene calls are TRBV5-1 and TRBJ1-4; 7 positions match TRBD1. The TCR was taken from a man between 18 and 35 years old who had recovered from COVID-19. The CDR3 region is CASSLRTGEGKLFF. CDR3 coding DNA: TGCGCCAGCAGCTTGAGAACAGGGGAAGGAAAACTGTTTTTT.